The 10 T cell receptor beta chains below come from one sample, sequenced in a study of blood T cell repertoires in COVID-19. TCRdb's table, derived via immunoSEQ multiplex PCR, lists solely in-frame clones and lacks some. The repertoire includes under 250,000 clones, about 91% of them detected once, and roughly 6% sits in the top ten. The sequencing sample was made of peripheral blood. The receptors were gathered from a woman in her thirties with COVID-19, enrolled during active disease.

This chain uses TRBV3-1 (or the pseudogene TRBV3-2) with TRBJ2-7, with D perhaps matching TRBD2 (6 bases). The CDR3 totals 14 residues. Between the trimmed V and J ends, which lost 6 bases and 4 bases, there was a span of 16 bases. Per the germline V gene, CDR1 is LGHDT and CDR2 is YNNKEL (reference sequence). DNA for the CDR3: TGTGCCAGCAGAGCAAGAGGTGGACTATACGAGCAGTACTTC. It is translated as CASRARGGLYEQYF.

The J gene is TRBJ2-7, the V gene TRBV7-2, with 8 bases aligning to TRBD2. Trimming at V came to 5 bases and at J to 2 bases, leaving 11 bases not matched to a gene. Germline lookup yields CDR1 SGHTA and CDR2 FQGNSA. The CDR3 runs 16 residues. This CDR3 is CASSGGTSLPAYEQYF. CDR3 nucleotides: TGTGCCAGCAGCGGGGGGACTAGTCTTCCAGCCTACGAGCAGTACTTC.

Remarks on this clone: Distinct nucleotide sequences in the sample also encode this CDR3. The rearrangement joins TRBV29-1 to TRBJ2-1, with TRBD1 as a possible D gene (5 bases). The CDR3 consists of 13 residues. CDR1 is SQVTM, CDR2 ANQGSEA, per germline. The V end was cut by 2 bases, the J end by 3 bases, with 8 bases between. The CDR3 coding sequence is TGCAGCGTTGAATTGACAGACTACAATGAGCAGTTCTTC. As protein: CSVELTDYNEQFF.

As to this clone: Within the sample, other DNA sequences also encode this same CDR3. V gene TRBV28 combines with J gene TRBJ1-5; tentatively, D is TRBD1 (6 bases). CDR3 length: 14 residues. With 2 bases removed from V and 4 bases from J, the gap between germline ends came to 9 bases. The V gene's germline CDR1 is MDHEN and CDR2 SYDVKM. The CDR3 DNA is TGTGCCAGCAGTTTAGGTCAGGGGAATCAGCCCCAGCATTTT. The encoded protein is CASSLGQGNQPQHF.

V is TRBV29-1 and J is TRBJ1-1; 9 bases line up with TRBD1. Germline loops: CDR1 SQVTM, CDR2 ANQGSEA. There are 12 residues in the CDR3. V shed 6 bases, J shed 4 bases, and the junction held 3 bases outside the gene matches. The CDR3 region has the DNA TGCAGCGTCGGGACAGGGTTCACTGAAGCTTTCTTT. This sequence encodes CSVGTGFTEAFF.

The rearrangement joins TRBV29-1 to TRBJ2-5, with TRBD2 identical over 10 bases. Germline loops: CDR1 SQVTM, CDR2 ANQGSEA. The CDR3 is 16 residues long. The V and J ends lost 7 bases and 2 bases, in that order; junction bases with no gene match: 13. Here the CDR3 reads CSAQEGLAGDQETQYF. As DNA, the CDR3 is TGCAGCGCTCAAGAGGGGCTAGCGGGGGATCAAGAGACCCAGTACTTC.

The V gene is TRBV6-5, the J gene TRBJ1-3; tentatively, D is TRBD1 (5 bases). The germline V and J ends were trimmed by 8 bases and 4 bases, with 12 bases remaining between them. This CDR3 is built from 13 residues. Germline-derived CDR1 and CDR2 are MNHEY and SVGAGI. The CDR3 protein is CASQTELGNTIYF. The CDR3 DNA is TGTGCCAGCCAGACAGAGCTCGGAAACACCATATATTTT.

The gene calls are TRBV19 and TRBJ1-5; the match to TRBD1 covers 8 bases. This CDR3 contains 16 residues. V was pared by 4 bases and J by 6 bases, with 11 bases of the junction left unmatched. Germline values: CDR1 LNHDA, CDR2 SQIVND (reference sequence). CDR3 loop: CASSNAQGANGQPQHF. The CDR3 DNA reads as TGTGCCAGTAGTAATGCTCAGGGGGCGAACGGTCAGCCCCAGCATTTT.

The CDR3 DNA reads TGTGCCAGCAGTCTTACAGGGTTGCGGGGCTACACCTTC. Protein sequence: CASSLTGLRGYTF. This sequence joins TRBV27 and TRBJ1-2, with D possibly being TRBD1 (6 bases). Trimming stripped 5 bases from V and 8 bases from J, with 15 bases between. The CDR3 spans 13 residues. The germline V gene encodes CDR1 MNHEY and CDR2 SMNVEV (reference sequence).

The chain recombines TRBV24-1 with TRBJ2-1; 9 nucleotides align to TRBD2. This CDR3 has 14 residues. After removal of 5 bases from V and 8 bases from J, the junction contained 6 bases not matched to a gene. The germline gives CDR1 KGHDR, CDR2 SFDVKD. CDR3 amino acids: CATSAGTSRHEQFF. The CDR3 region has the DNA TGTGCCACCAGTGCCGGGACTAGCCGTCATGAGCAGTTCTTC.